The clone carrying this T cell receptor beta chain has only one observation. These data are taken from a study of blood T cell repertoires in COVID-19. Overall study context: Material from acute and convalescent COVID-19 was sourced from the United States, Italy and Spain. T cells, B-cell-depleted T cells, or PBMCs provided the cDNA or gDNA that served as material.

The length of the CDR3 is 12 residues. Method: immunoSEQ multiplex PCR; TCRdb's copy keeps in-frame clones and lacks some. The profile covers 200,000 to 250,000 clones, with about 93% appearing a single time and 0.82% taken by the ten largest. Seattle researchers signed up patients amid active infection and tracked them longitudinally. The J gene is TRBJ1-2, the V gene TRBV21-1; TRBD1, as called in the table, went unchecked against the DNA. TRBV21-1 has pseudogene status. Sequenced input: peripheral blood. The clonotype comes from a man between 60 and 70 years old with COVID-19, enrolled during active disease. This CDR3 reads CASRTGTPGYTF. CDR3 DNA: TGTGCCAGCAGGACGGGGACACCAGGCTACACCTTC.